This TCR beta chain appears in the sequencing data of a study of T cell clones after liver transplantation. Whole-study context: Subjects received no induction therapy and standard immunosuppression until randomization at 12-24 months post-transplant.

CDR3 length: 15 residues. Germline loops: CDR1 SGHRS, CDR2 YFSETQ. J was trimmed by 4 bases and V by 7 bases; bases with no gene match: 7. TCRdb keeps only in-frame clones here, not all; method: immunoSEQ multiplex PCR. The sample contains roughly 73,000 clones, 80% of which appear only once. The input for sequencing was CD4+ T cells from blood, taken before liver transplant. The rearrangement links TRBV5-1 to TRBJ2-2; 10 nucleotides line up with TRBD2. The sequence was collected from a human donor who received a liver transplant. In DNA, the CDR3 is TGCGCCAGCCTCGCCGCTAGCGGGAGCACCGGGGAGCTGTTTTTT. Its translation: CASLAASGSTGELFF.